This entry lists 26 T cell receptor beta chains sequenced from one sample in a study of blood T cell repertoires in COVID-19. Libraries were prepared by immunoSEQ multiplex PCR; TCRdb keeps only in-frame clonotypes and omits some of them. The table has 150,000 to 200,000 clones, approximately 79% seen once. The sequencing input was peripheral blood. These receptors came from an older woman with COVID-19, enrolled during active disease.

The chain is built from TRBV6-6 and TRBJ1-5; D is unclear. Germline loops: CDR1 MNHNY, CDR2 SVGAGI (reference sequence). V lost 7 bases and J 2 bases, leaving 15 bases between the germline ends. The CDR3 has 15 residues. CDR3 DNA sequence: TGTGCCAGCACAATTACTCGAGAAGGCAATCAGCCCCAGCATTTT. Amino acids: CASTITREGNQPQHF.

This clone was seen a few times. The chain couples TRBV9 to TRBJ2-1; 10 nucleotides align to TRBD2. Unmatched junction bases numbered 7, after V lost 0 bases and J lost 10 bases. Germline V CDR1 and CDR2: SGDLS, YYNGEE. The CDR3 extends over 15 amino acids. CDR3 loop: CASSVGASGRREQFF. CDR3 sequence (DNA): TGTGCCAGCAGCGTAGGAGCTAGCGGGAGACGAGAGCAGTTCTTC.

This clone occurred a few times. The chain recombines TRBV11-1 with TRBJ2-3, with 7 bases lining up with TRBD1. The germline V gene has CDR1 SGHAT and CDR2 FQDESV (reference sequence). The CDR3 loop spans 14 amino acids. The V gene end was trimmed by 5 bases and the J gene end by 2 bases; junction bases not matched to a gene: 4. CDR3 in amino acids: CASSGDRDTDTQYF. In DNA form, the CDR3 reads TGTGCCAGCAGCGGGGACAGAGACACAGATACGCAGTATTTT.

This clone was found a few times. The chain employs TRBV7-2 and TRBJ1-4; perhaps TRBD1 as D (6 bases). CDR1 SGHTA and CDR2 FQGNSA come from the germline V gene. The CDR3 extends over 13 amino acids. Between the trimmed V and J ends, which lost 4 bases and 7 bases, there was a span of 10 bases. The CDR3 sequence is CASSSQGFEKLFF. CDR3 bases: TGTGCCAGCAGCTCACAGGGATTTGAAAAACTGTTTTTT. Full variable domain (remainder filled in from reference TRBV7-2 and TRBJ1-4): GAGVSQSPSNKVTEKGKDVELRCDPISGHTALYWYRQSLGQGLEFLIYFQGNSAPDKSGLPSDRFSAERTGGSVSTLTIQRTQQEDSAVYLCASSSQGFEKLFFGSGTQLSVL.

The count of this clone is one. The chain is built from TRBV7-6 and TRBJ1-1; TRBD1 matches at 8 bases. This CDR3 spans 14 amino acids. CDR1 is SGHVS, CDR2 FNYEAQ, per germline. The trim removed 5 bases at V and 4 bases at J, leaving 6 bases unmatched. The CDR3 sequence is CASSTRTGTTEAFF. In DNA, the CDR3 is TGTGCCAGCAGCACCCGGACAGGGACCACTGAAGCTTTCTTT. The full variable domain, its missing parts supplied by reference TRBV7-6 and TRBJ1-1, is GAGVSQSPRYKVTKRGQDVALRCDPISGHVSLYWYRQALGQGPEFLTYFNYEAQQDKSGLPNDRFSAERPEGSISTLTIQRTEQRDSAMYRCASSTRTGTTEAFFGQGTRLTVV.

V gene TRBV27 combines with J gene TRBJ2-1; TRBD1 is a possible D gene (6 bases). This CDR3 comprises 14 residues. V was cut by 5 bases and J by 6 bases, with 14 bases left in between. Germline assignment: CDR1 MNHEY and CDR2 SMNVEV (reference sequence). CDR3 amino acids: CASSERDIGNEQFF. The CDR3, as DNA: TGTGCCAGCAGTGAACGGGACATAGGCAATGAGCAGTTCTTC.

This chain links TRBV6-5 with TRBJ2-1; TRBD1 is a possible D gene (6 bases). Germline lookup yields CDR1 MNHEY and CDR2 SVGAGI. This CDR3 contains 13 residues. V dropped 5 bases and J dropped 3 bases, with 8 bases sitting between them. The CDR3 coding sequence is TGTGCCAGCAGTCGGACAGACTACAATGAGCAGTTCTTC. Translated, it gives CASSRTDYNEQFF.

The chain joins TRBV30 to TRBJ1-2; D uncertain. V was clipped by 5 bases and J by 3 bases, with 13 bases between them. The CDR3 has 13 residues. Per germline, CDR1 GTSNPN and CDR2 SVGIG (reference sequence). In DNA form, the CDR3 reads TGTGCCTGGGGCCGCGAGCGATACTATGGCTACACCTTC. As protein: CAWGRERYYGYTF.

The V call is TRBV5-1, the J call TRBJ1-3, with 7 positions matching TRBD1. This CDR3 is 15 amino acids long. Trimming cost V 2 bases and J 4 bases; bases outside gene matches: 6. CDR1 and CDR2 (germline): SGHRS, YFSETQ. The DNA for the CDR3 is TGCGCCAGCAGCTTTGACAGGGTGCTAGGAAACACCATATATTTT. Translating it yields CASSFDRVLGNTIYF.

This chain's CDR3 is CASSYPTGGGYF. The CDR3 DNA sequence: TGTGCCAGCAGTTACCCGACAGGGGGCGGGTACTTC. The gene calls are TRBV6-2 or TRBV6-3 and TRBJ2-7, with TRBD1 identical over 10 bases. Germline trimming cut 2 bases from V and 12 bases from J; bases unmatched to any gene: 4. Germline V CDR1 and CDR2: MNHEY, SVGEGT. This CDR3 is 12 amino acids long.

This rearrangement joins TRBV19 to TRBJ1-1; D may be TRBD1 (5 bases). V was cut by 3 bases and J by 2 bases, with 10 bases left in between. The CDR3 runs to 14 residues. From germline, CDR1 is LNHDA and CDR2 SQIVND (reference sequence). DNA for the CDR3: TGTGCCAGTAGTATTGGGGCGGCTAACACTGAAGCTTTCTTT. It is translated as CASSIGAANTEAFF.

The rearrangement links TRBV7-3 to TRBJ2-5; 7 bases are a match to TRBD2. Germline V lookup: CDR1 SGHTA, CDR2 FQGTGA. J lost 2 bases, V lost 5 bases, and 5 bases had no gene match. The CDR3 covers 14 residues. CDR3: CASSLTSPQETQYF. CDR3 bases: TGTGCCAGCAGCCTGACTAGCCCTCAAGAGACCCAGTACTTC.

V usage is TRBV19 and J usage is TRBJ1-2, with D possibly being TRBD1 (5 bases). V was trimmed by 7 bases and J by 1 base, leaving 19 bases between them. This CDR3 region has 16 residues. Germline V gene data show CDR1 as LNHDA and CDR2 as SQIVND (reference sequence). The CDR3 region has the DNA TGTGCCAGTAAGGGGCAGGCAAAACTTATTAACTATGGCTACACCTTC. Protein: CASKGQAKLINYGYTF. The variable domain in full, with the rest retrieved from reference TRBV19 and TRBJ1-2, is DGGITQSPKYLFRKEGQNVTLSCEQNLNHDAMYWYRQDPGQGLRLIYYSQIVNDFQKGDIAEGYSVSREKKESFPLTVTSAQKNPTAFYLCASKGQAKLINYGYTFGSGTRLTVV.

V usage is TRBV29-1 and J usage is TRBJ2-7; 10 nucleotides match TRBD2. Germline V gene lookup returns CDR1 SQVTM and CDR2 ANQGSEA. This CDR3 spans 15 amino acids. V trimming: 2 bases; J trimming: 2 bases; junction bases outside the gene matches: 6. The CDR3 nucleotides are TGCAGCGTTGAATGGACTAGCGGAAGCACCTACGAGCAGTACTTC. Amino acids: CSVEWTSGSTYEQYF.

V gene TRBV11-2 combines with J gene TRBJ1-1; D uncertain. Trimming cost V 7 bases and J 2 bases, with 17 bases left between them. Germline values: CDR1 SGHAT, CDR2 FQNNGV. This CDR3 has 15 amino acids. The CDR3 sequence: CASTLTRTGNTEAFF. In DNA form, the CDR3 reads TGTGCCAGCACCCTAACGCGGACTGGTAACACTGAAGCTTTCTTT.

For the CDR3, the DNA is TGTGCCTGGAAATATGGGCCCCCCCCAGGGGAGCTGTTTTTT. It codes for CAWKYGPPPGELFF. The gene calls are TRBV30 and TRBJ2-2; D call uncertain. The CDR3 is made up of 14 amino acids. Between the trimmed V and J ends, which lost 4 bases and 8 bases, there was a span of 17 bases. From germline, CDR1 is GTSNPN and CDR2 SVGIG (reference sequence).

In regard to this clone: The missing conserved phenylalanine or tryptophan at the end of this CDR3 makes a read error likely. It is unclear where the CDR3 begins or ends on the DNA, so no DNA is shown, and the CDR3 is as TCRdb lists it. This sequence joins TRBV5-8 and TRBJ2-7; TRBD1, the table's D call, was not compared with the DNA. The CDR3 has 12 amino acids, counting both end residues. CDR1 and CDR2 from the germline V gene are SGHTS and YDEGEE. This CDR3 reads CASSPTGTFLLY.

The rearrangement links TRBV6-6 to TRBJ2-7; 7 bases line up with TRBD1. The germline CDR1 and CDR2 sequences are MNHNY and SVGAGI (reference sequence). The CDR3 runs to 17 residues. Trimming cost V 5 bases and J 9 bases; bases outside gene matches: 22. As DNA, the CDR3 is TGTGCCAGCAGTCAACCTAGTTTAAAGACAGGGTCCGAGGGGCAGTACTTC. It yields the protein CASSQPSLKTGSEGQYF.

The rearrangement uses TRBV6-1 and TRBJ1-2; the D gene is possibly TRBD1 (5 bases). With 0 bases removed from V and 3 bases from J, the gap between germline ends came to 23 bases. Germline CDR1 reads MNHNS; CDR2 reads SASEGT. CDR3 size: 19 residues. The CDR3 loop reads CASSEALQGLTSKDYGYTF. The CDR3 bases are TGTGCCAGCAGTGAAGCGCTTCAGGGCCTTACCAGTAAGGACTATGGCTACACCTTC.

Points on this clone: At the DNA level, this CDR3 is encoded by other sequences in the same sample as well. CDR3 sequence reads: CASSLALAEETQYF. The CDR3 coding sequence is TGCGCCAGCAGCTTGGCACTAGCGGAAGAGACCCAGTACTTC. This rearrangement joins TRBV5-1 to TRBJ2-5; 8 bases line up with TRBD2. CDR3 length equals 14 residues. Germline V CDR1 and CDR2: SGHRS, YFSETQ. V lost 0 bases and J lost 3; bases outside the gene matches: 1.

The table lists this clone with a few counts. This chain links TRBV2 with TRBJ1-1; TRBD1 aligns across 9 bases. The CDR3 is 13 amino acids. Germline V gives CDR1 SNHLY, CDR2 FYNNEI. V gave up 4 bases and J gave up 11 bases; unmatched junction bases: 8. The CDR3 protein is CASSARGQGRAFF. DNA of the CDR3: TGTGCCAGCAGTGCCAGGGGACAGGGTAGGGCTTTCTTT.

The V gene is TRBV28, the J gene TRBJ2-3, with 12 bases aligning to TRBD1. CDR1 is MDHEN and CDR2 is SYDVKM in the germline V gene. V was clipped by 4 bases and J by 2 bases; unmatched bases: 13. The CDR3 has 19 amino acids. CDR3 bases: TGTGCCAGCAGTTCCCGTGGGACAGGGGGCCGTATTTCCACAGATACGCAGTATTTT. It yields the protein CASSSRGTGGRISTDTQYF.

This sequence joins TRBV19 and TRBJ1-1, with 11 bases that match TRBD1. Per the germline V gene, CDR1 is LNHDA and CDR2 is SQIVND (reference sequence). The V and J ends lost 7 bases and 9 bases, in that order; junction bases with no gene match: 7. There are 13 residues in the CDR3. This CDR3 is CASMGTGGEQAFF. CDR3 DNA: TGTGCCAGTATGGGGACAGGGGGTGAACAAGCTTTCTTT.

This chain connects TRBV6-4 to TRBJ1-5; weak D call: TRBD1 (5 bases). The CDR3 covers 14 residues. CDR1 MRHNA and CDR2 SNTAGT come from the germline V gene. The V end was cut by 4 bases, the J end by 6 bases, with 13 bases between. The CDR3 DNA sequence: TGTGCCAGCAGTGTTCGGGGGGGAGGTCAGCCCCAGCATTTT. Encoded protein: CASSVRGGGQPQHF.

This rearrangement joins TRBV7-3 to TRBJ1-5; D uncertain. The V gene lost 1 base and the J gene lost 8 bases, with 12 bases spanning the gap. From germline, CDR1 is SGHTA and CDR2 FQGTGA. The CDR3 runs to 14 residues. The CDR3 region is CASSLSNGREPQHF. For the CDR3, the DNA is TGTGCCAGCAGCTTAAGTAATGGTCGCGAGCCCCAGCATTTT.

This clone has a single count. The CDR3 loop reads CASSPPPYTEAFF. CDR3 nucleotide sequence: TGTGCCAGCAGTCCCCCTCCCTACACTGAAGCTTTCTTT. This chain connects TRBV28 to TRBJ1-1; D unresolved. Per germline, CDR1 MDHEN and CDR2 SYDVKM. V dropped 5 bases and J dropped 3 bases, with 10 bases sitting between them. The CDR3 runs to 13 residues.